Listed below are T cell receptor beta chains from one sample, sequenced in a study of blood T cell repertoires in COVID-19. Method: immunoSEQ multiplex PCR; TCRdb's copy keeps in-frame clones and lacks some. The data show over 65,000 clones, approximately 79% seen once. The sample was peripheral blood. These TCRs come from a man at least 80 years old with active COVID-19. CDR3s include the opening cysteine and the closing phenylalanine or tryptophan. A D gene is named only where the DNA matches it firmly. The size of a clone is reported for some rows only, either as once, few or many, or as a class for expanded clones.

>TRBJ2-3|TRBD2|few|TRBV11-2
TGTGCCAGCAGGCCTAGCGGGGGGAGCACAGATACGCAGTATTTT
CASRPSGGSTDTQYF
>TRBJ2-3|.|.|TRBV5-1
TGCGCCAGCAGCTTGGCCGGGGGATCAGATACGCAGTATTTT
CASSLAGGSDTQYF
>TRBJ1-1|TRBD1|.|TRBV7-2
TGTGCCAGCAGCCTAGAATACACAGGGGTCACTGAAGCTTTCTTT
CASSLEYTGVTEAFF
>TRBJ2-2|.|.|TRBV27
TGTGCCAGCAGTCCCGGGACAACGAACACCGGGGAGCTGTTTTTT
CASSPGTTNTGELFF
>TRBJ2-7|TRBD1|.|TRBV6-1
TGTGCCAGCAGTGAACGAGGCAGGGGGCGCATGGAGCAGTACTTC
CASSERGRGRMEQYF
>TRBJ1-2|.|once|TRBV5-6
TGTGCCAGCAGCTTGTATAGACAGGACTATGGCTACACCTTC
CASSLYRQDYGYTF
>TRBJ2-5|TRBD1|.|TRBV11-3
TGTGCCAGCAGCAGGGGACAGGGGGTGGAAGAGACCCAGTACTTC
CASSRGQGVEETQYF
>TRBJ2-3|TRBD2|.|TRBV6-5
TGTGCCACCAAGACTAGCGGGACCACAGATACGCAGTATTTT
CATKTSGTTDTQYF
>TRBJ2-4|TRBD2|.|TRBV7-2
TGTGCCAGCAGCGCAGGACTAGCGGGCGATAAAAACATTCAGTACTTC
CASSAGLAGDKNIQYF
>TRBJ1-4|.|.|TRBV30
TGTGCCTGGAGGAGACGGGGGAGGGGAAATGAAAAACTGTTTTTT
CAWRRRGRGNEKLFF
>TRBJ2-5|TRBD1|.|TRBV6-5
TGTGCCAGCTGGACAGGGGGTTGGGGGACCCAGTACTTC
CASWTGGWGTQYF
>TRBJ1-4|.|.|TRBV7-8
TGTGCCAGCAGCTCCTCTCGGGGGGCGGGTAATGAAAAACTGTTTTTT
CASSSSRGAGNEKLFF
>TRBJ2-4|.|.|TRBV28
TGTGCCAGCACCAGACAGGCCCTACTAGCCAAAAACATTCAGTACTTC
CASTRQALLAKNIQYF
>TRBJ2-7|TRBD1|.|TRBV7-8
TGTGCCAGCAGCTTAGACAGGGGCTACGAGCAGTACTTC
CASSLDRGYEQYF
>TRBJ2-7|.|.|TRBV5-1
TGCGCCAGCAGCTTGGGAGACGAGCAGTACTTC
CASSLGDEQYF
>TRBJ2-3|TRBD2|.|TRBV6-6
TGTGCCAGCGGGGGCGGGGGGGCCGGTAATACGCAGTATTTT
CASGGGGAGNTQYF
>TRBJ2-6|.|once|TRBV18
TGTGCCAGCTCACCCTTAAAACTACGACAGTCAACAGGGGCCAACGTCCTGACTTTC
CASSPLKLRQSTGANVLTF
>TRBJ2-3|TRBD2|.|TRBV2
TGTGCCAGCAGATTGGAGGCGGGAGTTACAGATACGCAGTATTTT
CASRLEAGVTDTQYF
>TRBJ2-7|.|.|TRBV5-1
TGCGCCAGCGGGGAGGGGGGTGGCGTATACGAGCAGTACTTC
CASGEGGGVYEQYF
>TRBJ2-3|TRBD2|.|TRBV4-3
TGCGCCAGCAGCCAAGGGGGCGGGGGGGCCCCAGATACGCAGTATTTT
CASSQGGGGAPDTQYF
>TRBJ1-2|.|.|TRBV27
TGTGCCAGCAGTTCCTTGGCTCTTGGTGGCTACACCTTC
CASSSLALGGYTF
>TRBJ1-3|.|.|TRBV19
TGTGCCAGTAGTATTGCAGGGCCCTCTGGAAACACCATATATTTT
CASSIAGPSGNTIYF
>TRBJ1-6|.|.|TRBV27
TGTGCCAGCAGTTTTAAAAGCAATTCACCCCTCCACTTT
CASSFKSNSPLHF
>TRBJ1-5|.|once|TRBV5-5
TGTGCCAGCAGCTTAGCGGACAGTCTTAATCAGCCCCAGCATTTT
CASSLADSLNQPQHF
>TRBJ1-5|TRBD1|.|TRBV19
TGTGCCAGTAGCATCCCGGGACAGGGGGAAAGCCAGCATTTT
CASSIPGQGESQHF
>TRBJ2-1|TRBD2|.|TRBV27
TGTGCCAGCAGGGGGACTAACTACAATGAGCAGTTCTTC
CASRGTNYNEQFF